These 10 T cell receptor beta chains share one sample of origin, sequenced in a study of T cell responses to AZD1222 COVID-19 vaccine (dated by TCRdb to 2020 to 2023). Libraries were built with the immunoSEQ multiplex PCR assay. The source is immuneACCESS, and TCRdb retained only in-frame sequences with V and J called. Part of the clones is not carried over; for the studies checked, unresolved V genes explain less than half of this, and the remainder is unexplained. Counted in this sample were approximately 150,000 clones; roughly 87% of them appeared once. In total, the top ten clones hold 5% to 5.5% of the sample. The time point label, as the study defines it: about 28 days (+/-7) after the second vaccine dose. The sample's treatment or condition label, decoded: meningococcal conjugate vaccine given as trial control. The sample was peripheral blood, taken 28 days after the second dose of the MenACWY control vaccine. All receptors derive from an adult who received the MenACWY meningococcal vaccine as a control.

The chain combines TRBV7-2 with TRBJ1-6; D remains ambiguous. The CDR3 spans 18 residues. From germline, CDR1 is SGHTA and CDR2 FQGNSA. The V end was cut by 2 bases, the J end by 1 base, with 15 bases between. CDR3 coding DNA: TGTGCCAGCAGCTTACTATTGGGAGGCTTTTCCTATAATTCACCCCTCCACTTT. Amino acids: CASSLLLGGFSYNSPLHF.

The count of this clone is one. The chain joins TRBV5-5 to TRBJ1-2, with D unclear. V was clipped by 6 bases and J by 2 bases, with 11 bases between them. Germline V gives CDR1 SGHKS, CDR2 YYEKEE (reference sequence). The CDR3 covers 13 residues. The CDR3 here is CASTQRGNYGYTF. Written as DNA, the CDR3 is TGTGCCAGCACCCAACGAGGGAACTATGGCTACACCTTC. Using reference TRBV5-5 and TRBJ1-2 for the parts outside the CDR3, the full variable domain is DAGVTQSPTHLIKTRGQQVTLRCSPISGHKSVSWYQQVLGQGPQFIFQYYEKEERGRGNFPDRFSARQFPNYSSELNVNALLLGDSALYLCASTQRGNYGYTFGSGTRLTVV.

This clone was picked up a small number of times. CDR3 region: CASSPLTVTGTNTEAFF. In nucleotides, the CDR3 is TGTGCCAGCAGCCCATTAACCGTCACAGGGACAAACACTGAAGCTTTCTTT. V gene TRBV14 combines with J gene TRBJ1-1; TRBD1 is a possible D gene (6 bases). This CDR3 contains 17 residues. CDR1 is SGHDN, CDR2 FVKESK, per germline. The ends were cut back, 4 bases at V and 2 bases at J, with 20 bases in the middle.

The rearrangement links TRBV28 to TRBJ2-2, with D possibly TRBD2 on 6 matching bases. The CDR3 has 14 amino acids. The germline V gene encodes CDR1 MDHEN and CDR2 SYDVKM. The V end lost 6 bases, the J end lost 6 bases, and 14 bases lay between the germline ends. The CDR3 sequence: CASRPGTFPGELFF. Here the CDR3 DNA reads TGTGCCAGCAGACCCGGGACTTTCCCCGGGGAGCTGTTTTTT.

This chain links TRBV4-1 with TRBJ2-5, with D hard to call. Trimming shortened V by 3 bases and J by 3 bases, and 8 bases separated the two germline ends. CDR1 is MGHRA and CDR2 is YSYEKL in the germline V gene. The CDR3 contains 13 residues. The CDR3 DNA reads as TGCGCCAGCAGCCAGGGTTTAAAAGAGACCCAGTACTTC. Residues: CASSQGLKETQYF.

The chain recombines TRBV2 with TRBJ2-2, with TRBD1 as a possible D gene (5 bases). Trimming took off 2 bases at V and 6 bases at J, with 10 bases between the two ends. This CDR3 contains 14 residues. The germline V gene has CDR1 SNHLY and CDR2 FYNNEI. As DNA, the CDR3 is TGTGCCAGCAGTGAATCAGGGTTGGCCGGGGAGCTGTTTTTT. This sequence encodes CASSESGLAGELFF.

The chain is built from TRBV5-5 and TRBJ1-1, with TRBD1 as a possible D gene (6 bases). Trimming cost V 3 bases and J 1 base, with 16 bases left between them. The CDR3 contains 16 residues. The germline gives CDR1 SGHKS, CDR2 YYEKEE (reference sequence). CDR3: CASSSYPQGPNTEAFF. CDR3 sequence (DNA): TGTGCCAGCAGCTCCTATCCCCAGGGGCCGAACACTGAAGCTTTCTTT. Looking up the rest from reference TRBV5-5 and TRBJ1-1 gives the full variable domain: DAGVTQSPTHLIKTRGQQVTLRCSPISGHKSVSWYQQVLGQGPQFIFQYYEKEERGRGNFPDRFSARQFPNYSSELNVNALLLGDSALYLCASSSYPQGPNTEAFFGQGTRLTVV.

As DNA, the CDR3 is TGCAGCGTCTTAACGGGGGATACGCAGTATTTT. It translates to CSVLTGDTQYF. The rearrangement links TRBV29-1 to TRBJ2-3; D is perhaps TRBD2 (5 bases). Germline values: CDR1 SQVTM, CDR2 ANQGSEA. V was pared by 6 bases and J by 6 bases, with 10 bases between. This CDR3 comprises 11 residues.

This chain uses TRBV9 with TRBJ2-1; tentative D call: TRBD2 (6 bases). Trimming took 4 bases from V and 5 from J, leaving 19 bases between them. This CDR3 region has 16 residues. Germline values: CDR1 SGDLS, CDR2 YYNGEE. Written as DNA, the CDR3 is TGTGCCAGCAGCCTCGGGGTAGCGGCTACTGACAATGAGCAGTTCTTC. Translation gives CASSLGVAATDNEQFF.

The rearrangement joins TRBV7-2 to TRBJ2-5; D might be TRBD1 (6 bases). The CDR3 has 16 amino acids. CDR1 is SGHTA and CDR2 is FQGNSA in the germline V gene. Trimming took 1 base from V and 0 from J, leaving 12 bases between them. Here the CDR3 reads CASSLVGTRYQETQYF. Written as DNA, the CDR3 is TGTGCCAGCAGCTTAGTCGGGACACGGTACCAAGAGACCCAGTACTTC.